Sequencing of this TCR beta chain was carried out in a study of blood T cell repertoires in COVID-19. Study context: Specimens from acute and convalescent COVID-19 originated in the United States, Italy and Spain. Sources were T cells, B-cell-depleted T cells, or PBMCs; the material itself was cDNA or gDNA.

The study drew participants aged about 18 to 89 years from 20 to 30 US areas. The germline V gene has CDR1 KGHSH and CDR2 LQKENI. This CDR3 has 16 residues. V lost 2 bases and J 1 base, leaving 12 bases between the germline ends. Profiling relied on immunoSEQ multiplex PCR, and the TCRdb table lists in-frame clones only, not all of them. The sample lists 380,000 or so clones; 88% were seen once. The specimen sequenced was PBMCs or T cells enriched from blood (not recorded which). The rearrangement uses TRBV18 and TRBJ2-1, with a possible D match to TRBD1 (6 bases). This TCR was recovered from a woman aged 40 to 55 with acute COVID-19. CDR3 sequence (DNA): TGTGCCAGCTCACCAAGTTTGGGGGCTTCCTACAATGAGCAGTTCTTC. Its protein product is CASSPSLGASYNEQFF.